The present T cell receptor beta chain was sequenced within a study of blood T cell repertoires in COVID-19. Overall study context: The origin of the acute and convalescent COVID-19 samples was the United States, Italy and Spain. The analysed material was cDNA or gDNA that came from T cells, B-cell-depleted T cells, or PBMCs.

Patients in Seattle were enrolled during active infection, then followed longitudinally. This clone has only one observation. TCRdb's copy holds only in-frame clones and misses some; the assay was immunoSEQ multiplex PCR. Here the sample spans roughly 230,000 clones, around 90% being singletons. From germline, CDR1 is MDHEN and CDR2 SYDVKM. This CDR3 has 13 residues. The V segment lost 7 bases and the J segment 5 bases; nucleotides outside the gene matches: 2. V gene TRBV28 combines with J gene TRBJ1-5, with 10 bases matching TRBD1. The sample taken for sequencing was peripheral blood. This receptor was taken from a woman aged 60-75 years with COVID-19, enrolled during active disease. The CDR3 DNA sequence: TGTGCCAGCACGACAGGGGGCTATCAGCCCCAGCATTTT. Translated, it gives CASTTGGYQPQHF.